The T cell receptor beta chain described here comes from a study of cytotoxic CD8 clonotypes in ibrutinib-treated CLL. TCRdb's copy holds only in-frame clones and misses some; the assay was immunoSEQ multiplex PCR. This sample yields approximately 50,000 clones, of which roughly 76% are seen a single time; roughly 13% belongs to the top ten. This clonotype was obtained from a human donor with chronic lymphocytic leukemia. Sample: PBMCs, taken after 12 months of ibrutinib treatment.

CDR3: CASSLQTSVSGYEQYF. The CDR3 DNA follows: TGTGCCAGTAGTCTTCAAACTAGCGTCTCCGGCTACGAGCAGTACTTC. The chain is built from TRBV19 and TRBJ2-7, with 7 bases that match TRBD2. Germline-derived CDR1 and CDR2 are LNHDA and SQIVND (reference sequence). V was pared by 5 bases and J by 3 bases, with 13 bases of the junction left unmatched. The CDR3 loop spans 16 amino acids.